This entry concerns a single TCR beta chain. As yet, its antigen is unknown. The data derive from a study of CD8 T cells in ankylosing spondylitis. General study results and limits: Earlier work had already found some motif variants in reactive arthritis synovial fluid and blood.

TCRdb reprocessed the 5' RACE reads via MiXCR and lists one record per CDR3 protein. This sample carries some 270,000 distinct CDR3 sequences, over 15% of them seen once, and the ten largest clones take over 25%. Input material: blood, either unsorted or a sorted T cell fraction (not recorded which). The sequence was collected from a male donor with ankylosing spondylitis or in good health (not recorded which).

The CDR3 nucleotides are TGCAGCGTTGGACTAGCGGGGAGGGGGGGGACCTACAATGAGCAGTTCTTC. Protein sequence: CSVGLAGRGGTYNEQFF. The V gene is TRBV29-1, the J gene TRBJ2-1; TRBD2 aligns across 11 bases. The CDR3 sequence is 17 residues long. The germline V gene has CDR1 SQVTM and CDR2 ANQGSEA. The V and J ends lost 4 bases and 2 bases, in that order; junction bases with no gene match: 10.